This T cell receptor (beta chain) emerged from a study of T cell responses to AZD1222 COVID-19 vaccine. The wider study: Analysis merged second doses at about 4 or about 12 weeks.

Study-wide findings and caveats: Reportedly, close to half of spike-specific TCRs are directed against unmutated variant regions. Repertoire sampling occurred only after the peak T cell response.

As for this clone: Its antigen remains unknown.

Sequenced by immunoSEQ multiplex PCR; TCRdb stores in-frame clones only, minus some. The sample records 35,000 to 45,000 clones, roughly 80% being singletons. The CDR3 is 14 residues long. With V trimmed by 6 bases and J by 1 base, 2 bases remained unmatched. Germline lookup yields CDR1 MNHEY and CDR2 SVGAGI. J is TRBJ1-5 and V is TRBV6-5; 8 bases are a match to TRBD1. This receptor was taken from an adult in good health. The source material was peripheral blood, sampled on day 0 of AZD1222 vaccination. CDR3 loop: CASSRGLSNQPQHF. CDR3 bases: TGTGCCAGCAGCAGGGGGCTAAGCAATCAGCCCCAGCATTTT.